One sample yielded the 16 T cell receptor beta chains listed below, sequenced in a study of T cells expressing NK-cell markers. TCRdb reanalyzed the 5' RACE reads, giving one entry per CDR3 protein sequence and no DNA. There are around 2,000 distinct CDR3 sequences in the sample, with 70% to 80% held by the top ten. Specimen: blood T cells: a sorted CD56 or NKG2C T cell subset, CD4+ or CD8+ T cells, or bulk PBMC T cells (not recorded which). These TCRs come from a woman aged 18-29 years in good health.

CDR3: CSVEDLRLYYGYTF. V gene TRBV29-1 combines with J gene TRBJ1-2. CDR3 length: 14 residues. Germline V lookup: CDR1 SQVTM, CDR2 ANQGSEA.

This chain links TRBV4-3 with TRBJ2-2. Germline V gene sequence: CDR1 LGHNA, CDR2 YSLEER. The CDR3 runs 15 residues. The CDR3: CASSQDLGDTGELFF.

The V and J genes are TRBV5-1 and TRBJ2-1; checking the TCRdb D call of TRBD2 is not possible without DNA. Germline CDR1 SGHRS, CDR2 YFSETQ. The CDR3 is 15 amino acids. The CDR3 spells CASSLGGRIYNEQFF.

V and J are TRBV12-3 or TRBV12-4 and TRBJ1-1; TCRdb's D call of TRBD1 is untestable without DNA. The CDR3 contains 12 residues. The CDR3 here is CASSLSGSEAFF.

The gene calls are TRBV30 and TRBJ1-3; without DNA, the TCRdb call of TRBD1 cannot be checked. Germline V gives CDR1 GTSNPN, CDR2 SVGIG (reference sequence). The CDR3 has 15 amino acids. The CDR3: CAWSVLAGVGNTIYF.

This sequence joins TRBV10-1 and TRBJ2-2. CDR3 length: 14 residues. The germline CDR1 and CDR2 sequences are WNHNN and SYGVQD (reference sequence). This chain's CDR3 is CASSDGRDTGELFF.

The rearrangement links TRBV11-1 to TRBJ2-7; TCRdb lists TRBD2, though no DNA is available to test this call. The CDR3 runs to 14 residues. Germline CDR1 is SGHAT and CDR2 is FQDESV (reference sequence). CDR3 loop: CASSGTSGAYEQYF.

V gene TRBV6-2 or TRBV6-3 combines with J gene TRBJ2-1; TCRdb's D call of TRBD2 is untestable without DNA. This CDR3 contains 14 residues. Per germline, CDR1 MNHEY and CDR2 SVGEGT. The CDR3 reads CASSWTSGYNEQFF.

The chain couples TRBV6-2 or TRBV6-3 to TRBJ2-1; absent DNA, TCRdb's TRBD1 call cannot be checked. The CDR3 is made up of 15 amino acids. The germline gives CDR1 MNHEY, CDR2 SVGEGT. This chain's CDR3 is CASSYAGQGYNEQFF.

The chain uses TRBV19 and TRBJ2-4; TCRdb lists TRBD1, though no DNA is available to test this call. Germline V lookup: CDR1 LNHDA, CDR2 SQIVND (reference sequence). The CDR3 has 12 amino acids. Here the CDR3 reads CASSTFRDAVDF.

V is TRBV20-1 and J is TRBJ2-3; lacking DNA, the TRBD1 call made by TCRdb goes unchecked. Germline CDR1 and CDR2: DFQATT and SNEGSKA (reference sequence). CDR3 length: 14 residues. The CDR3 loop is CSARKGWGTDTQYF.

In terms of frequency, this clonotype is medium-sized (0.01 to 0.1%). The V and J genes are TRBV20-1 and TRBJ2-7; TCRdb lists TRBD1, though no DNA is available to test this call. From germline, CDR1 is DFQATT and CDR2 SNEGSKA (reference sequence). The length of the CDR3 is 14 residues. The CDR3 here is CSARGDREPYEQYF.

By frequency, this clonotype registers large. The chain uses TRBV5-1 and TRBJ1-1. The germline V gene encodes CDR1 SGHRS and CDR2 YFSETQ. The CDR3 has 14 amino acids. The CDR3 here is CASSLVASGTEAFF.

This rearrangement joins TRBV20-1 to TRBJ2-1; the TRBD2 assignment by TCRdb is unverifiable without DNA. The CDR3 is 13 amino acids. Looked up from germline, CDR1 is DFQATT and CDR2 is SNEGSKA (reference sequence). The CDR3 here is CSAPPRVGYEQFF.

This rearrangement joins TRBV9 to TRBJ1-5; TCRdb names TRBD1, which stays unverified in the absence of DNA. CDR1 SGDLS and CDR2 YYNGEE come from the germline V gene. This CDR3 spans 15 amino acids. CDR3 in amino acids: CASSVAYRGNQPQHF.

By frequency, this clonotype is medium-sized. The rearrangement joins TRBV6-4 to TRBJ2-3; TCRdb's assignment of TRBD2 cannot be checked, as there is no DNA. This CDR3 has 13 amino acids. Germline-derived CDR1 and CDR2 are MRHNA and SNTAGT. This chain's CDR3 is CASSEREADTQYF.